This T cell receptor (beta chain) was observed in a study of PD-1 blockade in classical Hodgkin lymphoma. Study-wide context: Every 2 weeks, patients had 3 mg/kg nivolumab intravenously. Broader study findings: Diversity similar to that of newly diagnosed patients was seen at baseline in complete responders. Relapsed/refractory patients reportedly had the lowest baseline TCR diversity, below newly diagnosed patients, who were below healthy donors. CD4+ TCR diversity, unlike CD8+, rose significantly by C4D1.

CDR1 KGHSH and CDR2 LQKENI come from the germline V gene. The CDR3 runs 15 residues. V was clipped by 6 bases and J by 3 bases, with 15 bases between them. Brentuximab vedotin exposure varied, and every patient relapsed after autologous stem cell transplantation. Here immunoSEQ multiplex PCR was the method, and the copy in TCRdb shows in-frame clones only, minus some. The repertoire holds about 58,000 clones, 80% to 95% seen once, with 10% in the top ten. Regarding this clone: Its antigen is still unknown.

The receptor was isolated from a human donor with classical Hodgkin lymphoma. This chain links TRBV18 with TRBJ1-5; D possibly corresponds to TRBD1 (5 bases). The sequences come from peripheral blood mononuclear cells (PBMCs), collected before the second cycle of nivolumab. The CDR3 spells CASSPQAGTNQPQHF. CDR3 coding DNA: TGTGCCAGCTCCCCTCAGGCGGGGACCAATCAGCCCCAGCATTTT.